The rows below give T cell receptor beta chains drawn from one sample of a study of immune heterogeneity within non-small cell lung tumors. TCRdb independently ran MiXCR on the multiplex PCR reads; one entry per CDR3 protein. The top ten hold 3.7% of the sample, which has 9,500 to 12,000 distinct CDR3 sequences, 15% to 25% seen once. Sample: lung tumor tissue. The receptors shown here come from a man between 60 and 70 years old with non-small cell lung cancer. Both conserved end residues are part of each CDR3. A D gene is named only where the DNA matches it firmly. Clone size is not always given. Where it is, it says once, few, many or a class for expanded clones.

D gene,V gene,J gene,clone size,CDR3 protein,CDR3 DNA
TRBD2,TRBV4-1,TRBJ2-1,medium-sized,CASSPVAGGPYNEQFF,TGCGCCAGCAGCCCAGTAGCGGGAGGGCCCTACAATGAGCAGTTCTTC
.,TRBV3-1,TRBJ1-4,.,CASSQGREKLFF,TGTGCCAGCAGCCAGGGTCGGGAAAAACTGTTTTTT
TRBD1,TRBV28,TRBJ2-7,.,CASRPGGTGRPKEQYF,TGTGCCAGCAGACCAGGGGGGACAGGGAGGCCCAAAGAGCAGTACTTC
.,TRBV6-1,TRBJ2-1,many,CASSLRRPYNEQFF,TGTGCCAGCAGTCTCCGACGCCCGTACAATGAGCAGTTCTTC
.,TRBV7-9,TRBJ2-6,.,CASSLFRSGANVLTF,TGTGCCAGCAGCTTGTTTCGCTCTGGGGCCAACGTCCTGACTTTC
.,TRBV15,TRBJ2-7,medium-sized,CATPRYEQYF,TGTGCCACCCCCAGATACGAGCAGTACTTC
TRBD1,TRBV27,TRBJ2-3,many,CASSLVGQGGTDTQYF,TGTGCCAGCAGTTTGGTGGGACAGGGGGGCACAGATACGCAGTATTTT
.,TRBV11-2,TRBJ2-1,.,CASSGQFNEQFF,TGTGCCAGCAGCGGACAGTTCAATGAGCAGTTCTTC
TRBD1,TRBV6-1,TRBJ1-5,many,CASTTGGNQPQHF,TGTGCCAGCACGACAGGGGGTAATCAGCCCCAGCATTTT
TRBD1,TRBV5-1,TRBJ2-1,few,CASSLSQGAREQFF,TGCGCCAGCAGCTTGAGCCAGGGGGCCCGTGAGCAGTTCTTC
.,TRBV11-3,TRBJ2-3,few,CASSLVTGDTDTQYF,TGTGCCAGCAGCTTAGTAACGGGAGACACAGATACGCAGTATTTT
.,TRBV24-1,TRBJ1-2,medium-sized,CATSKGPWYGYTF,TGTGCCACCTCTAAGGGTCCTTGGTATGGCTACACCTTC
TRBD1,TRBV20-1,TRBJ1-3,few,CSAPDRTGAGNTIYF,TGCAGTGCTCCGGATCGGACAGGGGCTGGAAACACCATATATTTT
.,TRBV12-3/TRBV12-4,TRBJ2-2,many,CASSFDRQVDGELFF,TGTGCCAGCAGTTTTGATCGGCAGGTCGACGGGGAGCTGTTTTTT
TRBD1,TRBV5-1,TRBJ1-1,.,CASSFKDRGTEAFF,TGCGCCAGCAGCTTCAAGGACAGGGGCACTGAAGCTTTCTTT
.,TRBV7-9,TRBJ2-7,medium-sized,CASSFMGGSTYEQYF,TGTGCCAGCAGCTTTATGGGGGGTTCCACCTACGAGCAGTACTTC
.,TRBV5-1,TRBJ2-1,.,CASSPGIYNEQFF,TGCGCCAGCAGCCCCGGGATCTACAATGAGCAGTTCTTC
.,TRBV6-1,TRBJ2-3,.,CATATPRETTDTQYF,TGTGCCACCGCAACCCCCCGGGAAACCACAGATACGCAGTATTTT
.,TRBV12-3/TRBV12-4,TRBJ1-1,medium-sized,CASSRGTGAPEAFF,TGTGCCAGCAGTCGCGGGACGGGGGCCCCTGAAGCTTTCTTT
TRBD1,TRBV4-1,TRBJ2-3,many,CASSLGTGAADTQYF,TGCGCCAGCAGCCTGGGGACAGGAGCGGCAGATACGCAGTATTTT
.,TRBV9,TRBJ2-1,.,CASSGYGTGINEQFF,TGTGCCAGCAGCGGCTACGGGACGGGAATAAATGAGCAGTTCTTC
TRBD1,TRBV20-1,TRBJ2-3,.,CSARERGPTDTQYF,TGCAGTGCTAGAGAGAGGGGGCCCACAGATACGCAGTATTTT
.,TRBV6-2/TRBV6-3,TRBJ2-7,.,CASSYPPEGSYEQYF,TGTGCCAGCAGTTACCCTCCTGAGGGTTCCTACGAGCAGTACTTC
TRBD2,TRBV6-1,TRBJ2-3,.,CASSGGTSGSADTQYF,TGTGCCAGCAGTGGGGGGACTAGCGGGAGCGCAGATACGCAGTATTTT
.,TRBV7-3,TRBJ2-5,few,CASSRNPALGETQYF,TGTGCCAGCAGCCGCAACCCAGCACTGGGAGAGACCCAGTACTTC
.,TRBV7-9,TRBJ1-5,.,CASQRDNQPQHF,TGTGCCAGCCAAAGGGACAATCAGCCCCAGCATTTT
TRBD1,TRBV3-1,TRBJ2-5,once,CASSSRGLETQYF,TGTGCCAGCAGCTCCAGGGGGCTGGAGACCCAGTACTTC
.,TRBV30,TRBJ1-6,medium-sized,CAWSVRRRGNSPLHF,TGTGCCTGGAGTGTACGGCGTCGGGGGAACTCACCCCTCCACTTT
.,TRBV20-1,TRBJ2-2,.,CSASGTPTGELFF,TGCAGTGCCTCCGGGACTCCCACCGGGGAGCTGTTTTTT
TRBD1,TRBV18,TRBJ1-6,many,CASSPGTGNNSPLHF,TGTGCCAGCTCACCCGGGACAGGGAACAATTCACCCCTCCACTTT
.,TRBV7-8,TRBJ1-4,many,CASSSGVNEKLFF,TGTGCCAGCAGCTCAGGAGTTAATGAAAAACTGTTTTTT
TRBD1,TRBV2,TRBJ1-3,few,CASRDRVSGNTIYF,TGTGCCAGCAGAGACAGGGTTTCTGGAAACACCATATATTTT
TRBD1,TRBV20-1,TRBJ2-3,.,CSASTGTGVTDTQYF,TGCAGTGCTAGTACCGGGACAGGGGTAACAGATACGCAGTATTTT
TRBD2,TRBV12-3/TRBV12-4,TRBJ2-7,medium-sized,CASRSGLAGAEQYF,TGTGCCAGCAGGTCGGGACTAGCGGGAGCCGAGCAGTACTTC
.,TRBV20-1,TRBJ2-7,many,CSATEQGAGEQYF,TGCAGTGCAACCGAACAGGGTGCAGGGGAGCAGTACTTC
.,TRBV14,TRBJ1-3,.,CASSPLGGSGNTIYF,TGTGCCAGCAGCCCACTCGGAGGTTCTGGAAACACCATATATTTT
TRBD1,TRBV9,TRBJ2-7,medium-sized,CASSPKGQLYEQYF,TGTGCCAGCAGCCCAAAGGGACAGCTCTACGAGCAGTACTTC
.,TRBV2,TRBJ1-5,many,CASDDEDQPQHF,TGTGCCAGCGATGACGAGGATCAGCCCCAGCATTTT
.,TRBV7-8,TRBJ1-5,.,CASSPRGGPNQPQHF,TGTGCCAGCAGCCCGCGGGGGGGACCCAATCAGCCCCAGCATTTT
TRBD1,TRBV7-8,TRBJ1-1,few,CASSPRGYRGHTEAFF,TGTGCCAGCAGCCCCAGAGGTTACAGGGGGCACACTGAAGCTTTCTTT
TRBD1,TRBV4-1,TRBJ2-7,many,CASSRGGTAYEQYF,TGCGCCAGCAGCCGCGGTGGGACAGCCTACGAGCAGTACTTC
.,TRBV7-8,TRBJ2-6,once,CASSVASTGANVLTF,TGTGCCAGCAGCGTAGCTAGTACTGGGGCCAACGTCCTGACTTTC
.,TRBV2,TRBJ1-1,.,CASSDARGAVEAFF,TGTGCCAGCAGTGATGCCCGGGGGGCAGTTGAAGCTTTCTTT
.,TRBV5-5,TRBJ2-2,.,CASSLSIVENTGELFF,TGTGCCAGCAGCTTGTCAATAGTGGAGAACACCGGGGAGCTGTTTTTT
.,TRBV2,TRBJ1-5,medium-sized,CASSDGTWGQPQHF,TGTGCCAGCAGTGACGGGACATGGGGTCAGCCCCAGCATTTT
TRBD1,TRBV5-1,TRBJ2-2,.,CASSLTGGSTGELFF,TGCGCCAGCAGCTTGACAGGGGGTAGCACCGGGGAGCTGTTTTTT
.,TRBV6-5,TRBJ2-7,medium-sized,CASSYSTQGNYEQYF,TGTGCCAGCAGTTACAGTACACAGGGCAATTACGAGCAGTACTTC
TRBD1,TRBV12-3/TRBV12-4,TRBJ2-5,few,CASSFRTGYQETQYF,TGTGCCAGCAGTTTCAGGACAGGATATCAAGAGACCCAGTACTTC
TRBD1,TRBV3-1,TRBJ2-7,few,CASSPGTGNSEQYF,TGTGCCAGCAGTCCCGGGACAGGGAATAGCGAGCAGTACTTC
.,TRBV20-1,TRBJ2-3,few,CSASTRDTQYF,TGCAGTGCTAGCACCAGGGATACGCAGTATTTT
.,TRBV2,TRBJ1-5,medium-sized,CASSPGGMSNQPQHF,TGTGCCAGCAGTCCGGGGGGTATGAGCAATCAGCCCCAGCATTTT
TRBD1,TRBV7-6,TRBJ2-6,few,CASTPQGVTGANVLTF,TGTGCCAGCACGCCACAGGGGGTTACCGGGGCCAACGTCCTGACTTTC
TRBD2,TRBV6-5,TRBJ2-3,.,CASSYSVAGADTDTQYF,TGTGCCAGCAGTTATTCGGTAGCGGGAGCAGACACAGATACGCAGTATTTT
.,TRBV7-7,TRBJ2-7,few,CASSPLVGEQYF,TGTGCTAGCAGCCCCCTAGTCGGCGAGCAGTACTTC
TRBD2,TRBV20-1,TRBJ2-3,.,CSASGRAGDTQYF,TGCAGTGCTAGCGGGAGGGCCGGAGATACGCAGTATTTT